The T cell receptor (beta chain) described here comes from a study of blood T cell repertoires in COVID-19. As for the study in general: COVID-19 samples collected from the United States, Italy and Spain covered acute and convalescent phases.

For recovered donors of Cohort 3, there were two negative PCRs, clearance, or symptom resolution. The J segment lost 3 bases and the V segment lost 0 bases, leaving 9 bases of the junction unmatched. Germline V lookup: CDR1 SGDLS, CDR2 YYNGEE. The CDR3 consists of 19 residues. In the study's own analysis: Estimates of nucleated cell counts were drawn from the amplification of reference gene primers. Assay used: immunoSEQ multiplex PCR; TCRdb lists only in-frame clones, some missing. The V and J calls and the clone size are those of that table, but D and trimming were determined from the DNA. Among 300,000 to 400,000 clones listed, about nine tenths were seen once.

The TCR comes from a man in his sixties who had recovered from COVID-19. Sequenced input: PBMCs or T cells enriched from blood (not recorded which). The chain carries TRBV9 and TRBJ2-2; 12 nucleotides line up with TRBD2. CDR3 amino acids: CASSVGLAGARGDTGELFF. Written as DNA, the CDR3 is TGTGCCAGCAGCGTAGGACTAGCGGGAGCGAGGGGGGACACCGGGGAGCTGTTTTTT.